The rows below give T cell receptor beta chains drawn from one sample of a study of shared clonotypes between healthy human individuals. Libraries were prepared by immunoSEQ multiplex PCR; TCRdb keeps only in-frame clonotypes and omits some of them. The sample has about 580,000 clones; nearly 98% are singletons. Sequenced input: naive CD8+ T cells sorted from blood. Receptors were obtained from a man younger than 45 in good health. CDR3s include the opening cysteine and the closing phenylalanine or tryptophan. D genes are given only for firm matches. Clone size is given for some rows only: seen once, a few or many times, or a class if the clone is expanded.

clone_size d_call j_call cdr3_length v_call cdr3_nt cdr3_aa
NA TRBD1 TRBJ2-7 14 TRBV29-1 TGCAGCGTGGCCCACAGGGGGTGGTACTACGAGCAGTACTTC CSVAHRGWYYEQYF
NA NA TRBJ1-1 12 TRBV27 TGTGCCAGCAGTTTATCGGGGGACGAAGCTTTCTTT CASSLSGDEAFF
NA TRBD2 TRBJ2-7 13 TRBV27 TGTGCCAGCAGTCCACCCGGGGGGTATGAGCAGTACTTC CASSPPGGYEQYF
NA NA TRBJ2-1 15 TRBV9 TGTGCCAGCAGCGTAGAACGGGAGCGGCACTATGAGCAGTTCTTC CASSVERERHYEQFF
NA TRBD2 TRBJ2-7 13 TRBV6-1 TGTGCCAGCACGGACATAAGCGGGAACGAGCAGTACTTC CASTDISGNEQYF
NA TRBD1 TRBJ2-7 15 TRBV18 TGTGCCAGCTCAGCCCAAGCGGACAGGGGCTACGAGCAGTACTTC CASSAQADRGYEQYF
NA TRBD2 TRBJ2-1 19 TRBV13 TGTGCCAGCAGCTCACCCAAAATAGTAGCGGGAGAGCAGCGGGATGAGCAGTTCTTC CASSSPKIVAGEQRDEQFF
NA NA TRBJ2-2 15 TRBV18 TGTGCCAGCTCACCAGGTAGTGAGAACACCGGGGAGCTGTTTTTT CASSPGSENTGELFF
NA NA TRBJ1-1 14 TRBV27 TGTGCCAGCAGTCAACAGGCAGGGTCCACTGAAGCTTTCTTT CASSQQAGSTEAFF
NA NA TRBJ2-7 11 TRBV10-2 TGCGCCAGCAGTGACCACTACGAGCAGTACTTC CASSDHYEQYF
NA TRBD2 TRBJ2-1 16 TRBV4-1 TGCGCCAGCAGCCAAAATCCCGGGACTAGATACAATGAGCAGTTCTTC CASSQNPGTRYNEQFF
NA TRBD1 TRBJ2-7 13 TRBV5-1 TGCGCCAGCGGTGGACAGGGCTTTCACGAGCAGTACTTC CASGGQGFHEQYF
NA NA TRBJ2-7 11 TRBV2 TGTGCCAGCAGTATTACCTACGAGCAGTACTTC CASSITYEQYF
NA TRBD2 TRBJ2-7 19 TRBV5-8 TGTGCCAGCAGCTTCTCAGGACTAGCGGGAAGCCGTTCCCCCTACGAGCAGTACTTC CASSFSGLAGSRSPYEQYF
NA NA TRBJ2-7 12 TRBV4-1 TGCGCCAGCAGCCCCCAAGGATACGAGCAGTACTTC CASSPQGYEQYF
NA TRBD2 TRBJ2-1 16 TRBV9 TGTGCCAGCAGCGGAAAAGGGACTAGCGGGATCGGTGAGCAGTTCTTC CASSGKGTSGIGEQFF
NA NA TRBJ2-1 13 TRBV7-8 TGTGCCAGCAGCTTAGTATTTGGGCAGGAGCAGTTCTTC CASSLVFGQEQFF
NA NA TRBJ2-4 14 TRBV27 TGTGCCAGCGCACGAAGGGGCGCGAAAAACATTCAGTACTTC CASARRGAKNIQYF
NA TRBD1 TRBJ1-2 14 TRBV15 TGTGCCACCAGCAGAGAGTCACAGGGGGCCGGCTACACCTTC CATSRESQGAGYTF
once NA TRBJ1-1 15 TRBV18 TGTGCCAGCTCACCACCGGACGGGTTACACTATGAAGCTTTCTTT CASSPPDGLHYEAFF
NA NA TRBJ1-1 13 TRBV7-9 TGTGCCAGCGTAGAGAGAGGGGACACTGAAGCTTTCTTT CASVERGDTEAFF
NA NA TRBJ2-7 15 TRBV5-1 TGCGCCAGCAGCTTGGGAATGACCTCCTCCTACGAGCAGTACTTC CASSLGMTSSYEQYF
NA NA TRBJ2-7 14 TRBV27 TGTGCCAGCAGTTCCGCCTTGGTCGGGGACGAGCAGTACTTC CASSSALVGDEQYF
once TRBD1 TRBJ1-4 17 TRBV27 TGTGCCAGCAGTTATATCGGGACAGGCCAAGGGAACGAAAAACTGTTTTTT CASSYIGTGQGNEKLFF
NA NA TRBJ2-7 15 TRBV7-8 TGTGCCAGCAGCTTAGGGGGCCAGGGAAGCTACGAGCAGTACTTC CASSLGGQGSYEQYF
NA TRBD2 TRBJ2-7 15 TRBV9 TGTGCCAGCAGCGTAGGGCTAGCGGCTGGGGACGAGCAGTACTTC CASSVGLAAGDEQYF
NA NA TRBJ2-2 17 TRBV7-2 TGTGCCAGCACCCCGGAAAACAGGGGAGGTTACGGCGGGGAGCTGTTTTTT CASTPENRGGYGGELFF
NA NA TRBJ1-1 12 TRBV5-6 TGTGCCAGCAGCTTGGATAGGGGGGGAGCTTTCTTT CASSLDRGGAFF